This T cell receptor (beta chain) was sequenced for a study of shared clonotypes between healthy human individuals. Overall study context: The study enrolled two women and three men aged 18 to 49. Per donor, CD8 memory used one plate, CD8 naive used two, CD4 memory used three and CD4 naive used three.

The assay was immunoSEQ multiplex PCR, and TCRdb's table has in-frame clones only and misses some. Of nearly 750,000 clones detected, over 60% appear once; the ten largest clones hold more than 1.5%. Trimming cost V 7 bases and J 8 bases, with 17 bases left between them. The CDR3 sequence is 14 residues long. Germline-derived CDR1 and CDR2 are LNHDA and SQIVND (reference sequence). This clone was observed a few times. Its antigen is not identified. General study points: At large depth, rarefaction still showed sorted-subset sequencing to be incomplete.

The source material was memory CD4+ T cells sorted from blood. Subset of the sample: CD45RA-negative fraction. This sequence originates from a woman in her twenties or thirties in good health. The chain uses TRBV19 and TRBJ2-2; TRBD1 is a possible D gene (6 bases). The CDR3 DNA is TGTGCCAGTACCACTAGGGGGTTTCCGGGGGAGCTGTTTTTT. Translated, it gives CASTTRGFPGELFF.